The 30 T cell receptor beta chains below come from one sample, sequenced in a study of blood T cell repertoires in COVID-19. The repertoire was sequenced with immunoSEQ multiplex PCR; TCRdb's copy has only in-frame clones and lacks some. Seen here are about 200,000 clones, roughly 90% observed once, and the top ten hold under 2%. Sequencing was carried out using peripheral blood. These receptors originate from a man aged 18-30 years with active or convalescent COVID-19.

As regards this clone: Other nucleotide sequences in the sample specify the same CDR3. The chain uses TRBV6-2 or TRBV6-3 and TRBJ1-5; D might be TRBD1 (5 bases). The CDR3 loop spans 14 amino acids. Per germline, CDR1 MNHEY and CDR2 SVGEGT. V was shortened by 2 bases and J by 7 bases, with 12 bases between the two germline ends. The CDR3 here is CASSYGQGGQPQHF. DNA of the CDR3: TGTGCCAGCAGTTACGGCCAGGGTGGACAGCCCCAGCATTTT.

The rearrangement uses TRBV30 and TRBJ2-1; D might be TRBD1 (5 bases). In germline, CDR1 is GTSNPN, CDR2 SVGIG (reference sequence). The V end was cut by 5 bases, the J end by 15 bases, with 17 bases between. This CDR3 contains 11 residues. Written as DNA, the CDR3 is TGTGCCTGGGACGTAGGGGCGAGACGGTTCTTC. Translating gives CAWDVGARRFF.

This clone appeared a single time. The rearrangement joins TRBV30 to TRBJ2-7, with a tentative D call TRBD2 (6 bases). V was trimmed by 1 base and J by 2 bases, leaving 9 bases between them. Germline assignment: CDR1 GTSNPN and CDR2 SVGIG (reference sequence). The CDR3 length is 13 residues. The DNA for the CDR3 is TGTGCCTGGAGTGGGACGGGGGCCTACGAGCAGTACTTC. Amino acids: CAWSGTGAYEQYF.

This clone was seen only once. The CDR3 sequence is CASSLTPGQGANGNLNSPLHF. The CDR3 DNA is TGCGCCAGCAGCTTAACCCCGGGACAGGGGGCTAACGGGAACCTTAATTCACCCCTCCACTTT. This chain joins TRBV5-1 and TRBJ1-6, with TRBD1 matching 12 bases. This CDR3 contains 21 residues. V shed 2 bases, J shed 6 bases, and the junction held 18 bases outside the gene matches. CDR1 and CDR2 from the germline V gene are SGHRS and YFSETQ.

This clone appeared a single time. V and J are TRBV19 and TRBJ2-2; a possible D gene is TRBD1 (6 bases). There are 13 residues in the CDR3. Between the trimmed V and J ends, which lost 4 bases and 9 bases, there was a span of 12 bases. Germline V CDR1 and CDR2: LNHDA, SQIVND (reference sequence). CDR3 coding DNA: TGTGCCAGTAGTACCGAACAGGGCTGGGAGCTGTTTTTT. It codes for CASSTEQGWELFF. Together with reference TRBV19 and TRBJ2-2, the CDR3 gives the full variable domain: DGGITQSPKYLFRKEGQNVTLSCEQNLNHDAMYWYRQDPGQGLRLIYYSQIVNDFQKGDIAEGYSVSREKKESFPLTVTSAQKNPTAFYLCASSTEQGWELFFGEGSRLTVL.

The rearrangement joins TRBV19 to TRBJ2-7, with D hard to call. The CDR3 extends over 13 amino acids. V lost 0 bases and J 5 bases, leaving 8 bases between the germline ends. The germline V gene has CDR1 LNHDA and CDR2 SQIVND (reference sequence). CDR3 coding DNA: TGTGCCAGTAGTATAGATCGGTCGGACGAGCAGTACTTC. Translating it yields CASSIDRSDEQYF. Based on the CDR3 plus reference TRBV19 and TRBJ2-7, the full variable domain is DGGITQSPKYLFRKEGQNVTLSCEQNLNHDAMYWYRQDPGQGLRLIYYSQIVNDFQKGDIAEGYSVSREKKESFPLTVTSAQKNPTAFYLCASSIDRSDEQYFGPGTRLTVT.

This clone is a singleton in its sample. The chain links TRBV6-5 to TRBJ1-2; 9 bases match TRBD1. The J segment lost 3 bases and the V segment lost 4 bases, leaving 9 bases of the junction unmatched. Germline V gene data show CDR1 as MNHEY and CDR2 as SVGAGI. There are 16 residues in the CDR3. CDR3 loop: CASSSPSTGGYYGYTF. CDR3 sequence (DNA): TGTGCCAGCAGTTCTCCTTCGACAGGGGGGTACTATGGCTACACCTTC.

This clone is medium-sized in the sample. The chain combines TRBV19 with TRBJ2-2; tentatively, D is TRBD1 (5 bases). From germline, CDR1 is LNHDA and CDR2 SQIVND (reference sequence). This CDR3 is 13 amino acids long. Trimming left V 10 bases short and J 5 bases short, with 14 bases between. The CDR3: CATDSGATGELFF. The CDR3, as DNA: TGTGCCACCGACAGTGGCGCGACCGGGGAGCTGTTTTTT.

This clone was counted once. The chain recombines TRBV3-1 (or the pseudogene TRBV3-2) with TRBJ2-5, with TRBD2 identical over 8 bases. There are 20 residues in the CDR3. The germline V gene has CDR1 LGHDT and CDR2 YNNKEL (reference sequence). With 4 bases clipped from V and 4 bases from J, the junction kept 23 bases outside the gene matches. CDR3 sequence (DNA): TGTGCCAGCAGCCGACCCACATTCGTCAGCGGGGTGAGCGGGAGAGAGACCCAGTACTTC. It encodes CASSRPTFVSGVSGRETQYF.

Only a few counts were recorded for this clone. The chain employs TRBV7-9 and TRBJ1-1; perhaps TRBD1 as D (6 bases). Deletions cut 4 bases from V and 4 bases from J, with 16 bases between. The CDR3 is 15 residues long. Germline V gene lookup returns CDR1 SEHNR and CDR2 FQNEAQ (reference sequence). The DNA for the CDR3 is TGTGCCAGCAGCTCTTGGGACATTGTCTTCACTGAAGCTTTCTTT. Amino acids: CASSSWDIVFTEAFF.

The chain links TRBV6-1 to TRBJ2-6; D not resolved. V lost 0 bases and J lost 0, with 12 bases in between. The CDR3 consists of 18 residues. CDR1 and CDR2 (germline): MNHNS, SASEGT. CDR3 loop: CASSEALTGSSGANVLTF. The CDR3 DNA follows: TGTGCCAGCAGTGAAGCGTTGACGGGTAGCTCTGGGGCCAACGTCCTGACTTTC.

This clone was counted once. The CDR3 nucleotides read TGTGCCAGTAGTATAAATATTCGGGGACAGGGACTTATTAGGCTGTTTTTT. It yields the protein CASSINIRGQGLIRLFF. The gene calls are TRBV19 and TRBJ1-4, with 9 bases fitting TRBD1. Trimming took 2 bases from V and 14 from J; bases not matched to a gene: 18. Germline V CDR1 and CDR2: LNHDA, SQIVND (reference sequence). This CDR3 spans 17 amino acids.

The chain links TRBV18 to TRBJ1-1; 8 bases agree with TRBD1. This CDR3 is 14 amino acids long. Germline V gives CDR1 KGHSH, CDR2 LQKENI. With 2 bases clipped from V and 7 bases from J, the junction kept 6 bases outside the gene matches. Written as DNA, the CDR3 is TGTGCCAGCTCACCAGACAGGGGACGGGGTGAAGCTTTCTTT. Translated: CASSPDRGRGEAFF.

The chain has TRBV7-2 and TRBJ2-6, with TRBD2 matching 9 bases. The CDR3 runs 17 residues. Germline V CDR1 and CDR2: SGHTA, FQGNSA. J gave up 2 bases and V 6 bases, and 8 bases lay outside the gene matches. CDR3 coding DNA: TGTGCCAGCAGTCGCTCTAGCGGGACGACTGGGGCCAACGTCCTGACTTTC. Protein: CASSRSSGTTGANVLTF.

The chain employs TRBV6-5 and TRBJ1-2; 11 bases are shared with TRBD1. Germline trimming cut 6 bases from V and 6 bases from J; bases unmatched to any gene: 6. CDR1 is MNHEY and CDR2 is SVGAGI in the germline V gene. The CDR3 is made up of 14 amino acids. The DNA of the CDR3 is TGTGCCAGCAGATTGGACAGGGGGCAGGATGGCTACACCTTC. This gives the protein CASRLDRGQDGYTF.

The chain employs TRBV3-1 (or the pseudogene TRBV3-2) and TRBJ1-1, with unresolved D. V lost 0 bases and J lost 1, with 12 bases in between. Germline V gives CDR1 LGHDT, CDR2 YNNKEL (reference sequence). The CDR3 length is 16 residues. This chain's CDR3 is CASSQEYSQRNTEAFF. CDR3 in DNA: TGTGCCAGCAGCCAAGAATATAGCCAGCGGAACACTGAAGCTTTCTTT.

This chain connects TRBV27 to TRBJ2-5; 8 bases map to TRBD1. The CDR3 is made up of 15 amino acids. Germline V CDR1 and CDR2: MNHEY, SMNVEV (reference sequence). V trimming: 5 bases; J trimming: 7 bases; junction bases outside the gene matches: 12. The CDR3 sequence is CASSPTRTGLRTQYF. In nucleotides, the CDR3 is TGTGCCAGCAGTCCGACCCGGACAGGGTTAAGGACCCAGTACTTC.

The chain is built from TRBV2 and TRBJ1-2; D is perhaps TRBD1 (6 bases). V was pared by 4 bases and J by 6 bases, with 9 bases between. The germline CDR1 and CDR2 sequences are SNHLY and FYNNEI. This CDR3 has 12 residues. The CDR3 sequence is CASSGAGDGYTF. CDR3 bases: TGTGCCAGCAGTGGGGCAGGGGATGGCTACACCTTC.

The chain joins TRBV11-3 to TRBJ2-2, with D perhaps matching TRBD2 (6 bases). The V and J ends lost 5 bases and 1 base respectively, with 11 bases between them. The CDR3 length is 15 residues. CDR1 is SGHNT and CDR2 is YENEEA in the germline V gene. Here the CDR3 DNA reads TGTGCCAGCAGCCAGGGACTGGGGAACACCGGGGAGCTGTTTTTT. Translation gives CASSQGLGNTGELFF.

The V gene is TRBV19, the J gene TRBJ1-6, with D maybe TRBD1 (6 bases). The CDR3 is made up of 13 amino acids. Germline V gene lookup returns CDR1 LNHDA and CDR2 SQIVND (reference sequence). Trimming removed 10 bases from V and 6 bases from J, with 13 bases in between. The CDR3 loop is CATAGVANSPLHF. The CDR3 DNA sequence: TGTGCCACAGCAGGGGTAGCTAATTCACCCCTCCACTTT.

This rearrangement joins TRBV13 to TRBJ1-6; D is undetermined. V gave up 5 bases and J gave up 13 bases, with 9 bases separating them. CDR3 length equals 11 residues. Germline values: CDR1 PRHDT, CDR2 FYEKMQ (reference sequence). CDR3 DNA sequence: TGTGCCAGCAGCCTCCGGGGTCCCCTCCACTTT. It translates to CASSLRGPLHF.

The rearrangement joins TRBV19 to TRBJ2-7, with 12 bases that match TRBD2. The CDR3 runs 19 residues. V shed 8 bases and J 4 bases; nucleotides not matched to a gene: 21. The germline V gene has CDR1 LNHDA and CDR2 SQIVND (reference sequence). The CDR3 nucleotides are TGTGCCAGTCCACTCAGGACTAGCGGGGCAAACGTACCCAAATACGAGCAGTACTTC. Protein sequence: CASPLRTSGANVPKYEQYF.

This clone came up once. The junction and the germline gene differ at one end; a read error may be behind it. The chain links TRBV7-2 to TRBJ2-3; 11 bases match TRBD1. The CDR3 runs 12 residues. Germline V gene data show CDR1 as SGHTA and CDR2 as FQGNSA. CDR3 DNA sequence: TGTGCCAGCAGCTTGTGGACAGGGGGCCTGAATTTT. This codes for CASSLWTGGLNF.

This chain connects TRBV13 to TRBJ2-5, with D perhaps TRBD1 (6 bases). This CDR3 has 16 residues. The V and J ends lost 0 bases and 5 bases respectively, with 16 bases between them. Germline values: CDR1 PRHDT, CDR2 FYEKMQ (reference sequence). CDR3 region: CASSLGLGHSGETQYF. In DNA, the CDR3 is TGTGCCAGCAGCTTAGGCCTGGGACATTCCGGGGAGACCCAGTACTTC.

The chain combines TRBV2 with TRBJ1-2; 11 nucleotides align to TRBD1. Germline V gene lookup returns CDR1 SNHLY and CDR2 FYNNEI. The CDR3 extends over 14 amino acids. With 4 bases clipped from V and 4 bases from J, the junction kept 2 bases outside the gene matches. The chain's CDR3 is CASSGGTGGYGYTF. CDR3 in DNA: TGTGCCAGCAGTGGGGGGACAGGGGGCTATGGCTACACCTTC.

Here the CDR3 DNA reads TGTGCCAGCAGTTTCCGGGCTAGCGAGAACACCGGGGAGCTGTTTTTT. Translated: CASSFRASENTGELFF. V gene TRBV6-2 or TRBV6-3 combines with J gene TRBJ2-2, with D possibly matching TRBD2 (6 bases). Per germline, CDR1 MNHEY and CDR2 SVGEGT. Trimming shortened V by 4 bases and J by 1 base, and 13 bases separated the two germline ends. The CDR3 is made up of 16 amino acids.

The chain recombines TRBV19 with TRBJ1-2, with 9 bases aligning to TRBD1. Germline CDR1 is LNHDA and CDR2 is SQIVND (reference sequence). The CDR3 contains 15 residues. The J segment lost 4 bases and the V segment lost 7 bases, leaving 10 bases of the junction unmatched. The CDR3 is CASNSPHRGPYGYTF. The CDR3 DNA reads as TGTGCCAGTAACTCTCCTCACAGGGGGCCCTATGGCTACACCTTC.

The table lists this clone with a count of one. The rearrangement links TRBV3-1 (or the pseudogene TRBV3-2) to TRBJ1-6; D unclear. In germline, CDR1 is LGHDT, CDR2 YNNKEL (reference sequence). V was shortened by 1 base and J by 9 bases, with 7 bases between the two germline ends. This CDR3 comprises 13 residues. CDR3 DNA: TGTGCCAGCAGCCAAGTTCGGGGTTCACCCCTCCACTTT. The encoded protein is CASSQVRGSPLHF.

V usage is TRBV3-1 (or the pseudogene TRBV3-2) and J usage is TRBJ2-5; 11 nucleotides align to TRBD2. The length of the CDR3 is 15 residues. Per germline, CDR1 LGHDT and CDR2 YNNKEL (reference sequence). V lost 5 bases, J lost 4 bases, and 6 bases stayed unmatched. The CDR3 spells CASSETSGGAETQYF. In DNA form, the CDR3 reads TGTGCCAGCAGCGAAACTAGCGGGGGCGCAGAGACCCAGTACTTC.

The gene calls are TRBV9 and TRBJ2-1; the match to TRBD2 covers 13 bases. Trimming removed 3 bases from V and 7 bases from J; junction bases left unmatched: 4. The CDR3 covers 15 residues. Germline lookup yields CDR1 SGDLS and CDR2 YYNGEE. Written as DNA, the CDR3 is TGTGCCAGCAGCGAGACTAGCGGGGGGATGAATGAGCAGTTCTTC. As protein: CASSETSGGMNEQFF.